The next 12 T cell receptor beta chains were all read from a single sample in a study of control samples from healthy donors and cancer patients. Profiled with immunoSEQ multiplex PCR; TCRdb holds only in-frame clones, not every one. The repertoire includes about 70,000 clones, approximately 84% of them detected once, and under 30% sits in the top ten. Sequencing was performed on blood. The receptors shown here come from a man aged 45-65 years in good health.

V gene TRBV24-1 combines with J gene TRBJ2-3; D perhaps matches TRBD1 (5 bases). Germline loops: CDR1 KGHDR, CDR2 SFDVKD. V lost 4 bases, J lost 4 bases, and 14 bases lay in between. There are 15 residues in the CDR3. The CDR3 region has the DNA TGTGCCACCAGTGACCCTTTGAGCAGGGCAGATACGCAGTATTTT. Translating gives CATSDPLSRADTQYF.

This clone was observed a handful of times. The chain uses TRBV20-1 and TRBJ1-1, with D possibly being TRBD1 (5 bases). CDR3 length: 11 amino acids. V gave up 6 bases and J gave up 5 bases, with 10 bases separating them. Germline V lookup: CDR1 DFQATT, CDR2 SNEGSKA (reference sequence). The CDR3 nucleotides are TGCAGTGCCTGGCGGGGGACTGAAGCTTTCTTT. This translates into CSAWRGTEAFF.

The chain uses TRBV7-2 and TRBJ2-3; 7 nucleotides agree with TRBD2. With V trimmed by 2 bases and J by 4 bases, 3 bases remained unmatched. The CDR3 covers 14 residues. Germline CDR1 SGHTA, CDR2 FQGNSA. The CDR3 here is CASSLWEGSDTQYF. The CDR3 DNA reads as TGTGCCAGCAGCTTATGGGAGGGATCAGATACGCAGTATTTT.

This clone was counted a few times. The chain couples TRBV10-1 to TRBJ2-7; no clear D gene. This CDR3 has 13 amino acids. The germline V gene has CDR1 WNHNN and CDR2 SYGVQD (reference sequence). Trimming left V 4 bases short and J 3 bases short, with 10 bases between. The CDR3 sequence: CASSAGSVYEQYF. CDR3 nucleotides: TGCGCCAGCAGTGCGGGTAGTGTCTACGAGCAGTACTTC.

V gene TRBV7-3 combines with J gene TRBJ2-2; D is perhaps TRBD2 (6 bases). Trimming took off 5 bases at V and 6 bases at J, with 10 bases between the two ends. The CDR3 contains 13 residues. CDR1 is SGHTA, CDR2 FQGTGA, per germline. The CDR3 reads CASSIWEAGELFF. As DNA, the CDR3 is TGTGCCAGCAGCATTTGGGAGGCCGGGGAGCTGTTTTTT.

CDR3 protein: CASSHRSNYGYTF. The DNA for the CDR3 is TGTGCCAGCAGTCACAGGTCTAACTATGGCTACACCTTC. This rearrangement joins TRBV6-5 to TRBJ1-2, with D possibly being TRBD1 (5 bases). This CDR3 comprises 13 residues. CDR1 and CDR2 from the germline V gene are MNHEY and SVGAGI. V was shortened by 5 bases and J by 0 bases, with 7 bases between the two germline ends.

The table lists this clone with a count of one. The chain has TRBV6-4 and TRBJ2-1; D unresolved. Germline assignment: CDR1 MRHNA and CDR2 SNTAGT. The V and J ends lost 4 bases and 1 base respectively, with 5 bases between them. The CDR3 is 13 residues long. The CDR3 here is CASSVGSYNEQFF. The CDR3 DNA reads as TGTGCCAGCAGTGTCGGGTCCTACAATGAGCAGTTCTTC.

The rearrangement joins TRBV6-6 to TRBJ2-5; 14 positions agree with TRBD2. The CDR3 loop spans 19 amino acids. The V gene end was trimmed by 5 bases and the J gene end by 5 bases; junction bases not matched to a gene: 16. Germline-derived CDR1 and CDR2 are MNHNY and SVGAGI (reference sequence). DNA for the CDR3: TGTGCCAGCAGTCTGACTAGCGGGGGGGCCTTTTCGATCGCGGAGACCCAGTACTTC. This translates into CASSLTSGGAFSIAETQYF.

The chain joins TRBV5-5 to TRBJ2-4; 8 bases fit TRBD1. Germline CDR1 SGHKS, CDR2 YYEKEE (reference sequence). The CDR3 is 19 residues long. Unmatched junction bases numbered 12, after V lost 0 bases and J lost 1 base. The CDR3 here is CASSLESGGFLGAKNIQYF. CDR3 DNA sequence: TGTGCCAGCAGCTTGGAGTCAGGGGGCTTTCTTGGGGCCAAAAACATTCAGTACTTC.

V usage is TRBV10-1 and J usage is TRBJ1-4; 7 bases align to TRBD1. There are 17 residues in the CDR3. The V gene end was trimmed by 2 bases and the J gene end by 8 bases; junction bases not matched to a gene: 14. Germline assignment: CDR1 WNHNN and CDR2 SYGVQD (reference sequence). CDR3 residues: CASSEPNSGGRKEKLFF. The DNA of the CDR3 is TGCGCCAGCAGTGAGCCAAATTCAGGGGGTAGGAAAGAAAAACTGTTTTTT.

The J gene is TRBJ1-3, the V gene TRBV30, with D possibly matching TRBD1 (6 bases). This CDR3 contains 16 residues. CDR1 and CDR2 from the germline V gene are GTSNPN and SVGIG (reference sequence). The V gene lost 0 bases and the J gene lost 0 bases, with 12 bases spanning the gap. This chain's CDR3 is CAWSVGGAFSGNTIYF. The DNA for the CDR3 is TGTGCCTGGAGTGTGGGGGGGGCCTTCTCTGGAAACACCATATATTTT. Full variable domain (rest looked up from reference TRBV30 and TRBJ1-3): SQTIHQWPATLVQPVGSPLSLECTVEGTSNPNLYWYRQAAGRGLQLLFYSVGIGQISSEVPQNLSASRPQDRQFILSSKKLLLSDSGFYLCAWSVGGAFSGNTIYFGEGSWLTVV.

J is TRBJ2-2 and V is TRBV5-4; D is unresolved. CDR3 length equals 16 residues. Per germline, CDR1 SGHNT and CDR2 YYREEE (reference sequence). The V gene lost 0 bases and the J gene lost 3 bases, with 12 bases spanning the gap. CDR3 coding DNA: TGTGCCAGCAGCTTGGAGGTTGTGGGGTACACCGGGGAGCTGTTTTTT. Amino acid sequence: CASSLEVVGYTGELFF.